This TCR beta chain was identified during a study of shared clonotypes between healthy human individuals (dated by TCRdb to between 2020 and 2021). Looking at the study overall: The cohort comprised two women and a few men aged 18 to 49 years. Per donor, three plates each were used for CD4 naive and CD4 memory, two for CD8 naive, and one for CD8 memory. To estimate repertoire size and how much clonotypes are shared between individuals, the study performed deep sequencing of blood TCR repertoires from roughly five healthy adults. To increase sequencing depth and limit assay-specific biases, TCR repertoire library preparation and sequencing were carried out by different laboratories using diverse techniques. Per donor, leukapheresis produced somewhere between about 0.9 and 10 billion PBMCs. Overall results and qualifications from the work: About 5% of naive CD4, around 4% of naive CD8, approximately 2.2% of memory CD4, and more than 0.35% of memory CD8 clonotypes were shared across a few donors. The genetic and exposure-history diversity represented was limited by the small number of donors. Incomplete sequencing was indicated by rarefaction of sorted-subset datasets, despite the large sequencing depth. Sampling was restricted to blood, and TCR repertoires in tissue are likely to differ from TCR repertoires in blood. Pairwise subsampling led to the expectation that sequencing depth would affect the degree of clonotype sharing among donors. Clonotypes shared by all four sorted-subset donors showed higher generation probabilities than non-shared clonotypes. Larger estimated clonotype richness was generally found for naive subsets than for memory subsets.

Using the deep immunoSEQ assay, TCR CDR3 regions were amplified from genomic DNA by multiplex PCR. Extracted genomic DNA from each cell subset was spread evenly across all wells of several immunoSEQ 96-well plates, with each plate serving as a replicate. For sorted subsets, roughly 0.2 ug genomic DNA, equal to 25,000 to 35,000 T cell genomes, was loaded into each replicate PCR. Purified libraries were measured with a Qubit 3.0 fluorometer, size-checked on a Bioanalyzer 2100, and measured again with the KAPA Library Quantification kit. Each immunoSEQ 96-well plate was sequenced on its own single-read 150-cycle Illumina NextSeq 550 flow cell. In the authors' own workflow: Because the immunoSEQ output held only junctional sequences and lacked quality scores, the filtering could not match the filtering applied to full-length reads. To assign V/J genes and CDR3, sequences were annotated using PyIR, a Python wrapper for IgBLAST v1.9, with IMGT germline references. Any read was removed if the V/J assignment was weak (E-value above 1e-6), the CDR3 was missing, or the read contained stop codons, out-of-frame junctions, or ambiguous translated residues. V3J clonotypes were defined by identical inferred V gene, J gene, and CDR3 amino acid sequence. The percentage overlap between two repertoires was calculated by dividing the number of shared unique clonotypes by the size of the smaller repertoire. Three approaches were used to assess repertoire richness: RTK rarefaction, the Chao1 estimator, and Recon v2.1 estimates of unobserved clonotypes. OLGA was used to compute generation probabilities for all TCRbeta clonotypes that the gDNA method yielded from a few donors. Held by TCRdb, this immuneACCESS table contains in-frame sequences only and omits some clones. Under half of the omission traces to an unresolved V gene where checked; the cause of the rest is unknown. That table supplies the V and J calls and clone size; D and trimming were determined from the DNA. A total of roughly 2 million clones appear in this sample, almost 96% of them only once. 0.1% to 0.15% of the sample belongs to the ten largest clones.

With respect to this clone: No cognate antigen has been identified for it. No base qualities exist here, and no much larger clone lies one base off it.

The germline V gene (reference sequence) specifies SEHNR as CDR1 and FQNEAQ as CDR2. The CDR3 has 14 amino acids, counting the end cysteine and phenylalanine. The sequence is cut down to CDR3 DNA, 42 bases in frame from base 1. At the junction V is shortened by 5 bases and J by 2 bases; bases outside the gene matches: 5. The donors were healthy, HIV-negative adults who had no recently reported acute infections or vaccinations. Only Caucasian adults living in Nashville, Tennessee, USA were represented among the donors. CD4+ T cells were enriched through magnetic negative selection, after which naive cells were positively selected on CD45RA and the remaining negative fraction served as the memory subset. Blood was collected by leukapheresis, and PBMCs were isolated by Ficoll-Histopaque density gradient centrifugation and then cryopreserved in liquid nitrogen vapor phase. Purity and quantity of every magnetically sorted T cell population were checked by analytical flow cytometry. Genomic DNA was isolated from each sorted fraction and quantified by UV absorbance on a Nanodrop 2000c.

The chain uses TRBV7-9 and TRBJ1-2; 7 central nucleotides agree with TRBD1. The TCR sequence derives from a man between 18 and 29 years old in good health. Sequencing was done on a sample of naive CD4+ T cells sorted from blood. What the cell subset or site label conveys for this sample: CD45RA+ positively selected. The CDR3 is CASSNRQGNYGYTF. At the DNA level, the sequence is TGTGCCAGCAGCAATAGACAGGGCAACTATGGCTACACCTTC.